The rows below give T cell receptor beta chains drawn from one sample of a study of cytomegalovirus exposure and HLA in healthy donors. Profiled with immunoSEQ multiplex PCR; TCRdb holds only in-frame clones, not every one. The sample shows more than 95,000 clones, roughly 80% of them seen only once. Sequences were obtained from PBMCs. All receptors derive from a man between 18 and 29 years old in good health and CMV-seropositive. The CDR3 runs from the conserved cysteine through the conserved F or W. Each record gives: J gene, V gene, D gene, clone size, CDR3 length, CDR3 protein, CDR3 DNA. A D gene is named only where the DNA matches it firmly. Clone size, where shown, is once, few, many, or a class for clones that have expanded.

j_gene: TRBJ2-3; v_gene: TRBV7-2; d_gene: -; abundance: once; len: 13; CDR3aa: CASSPLASGTQYF; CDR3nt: TGTGCCAGCAGCCCCCTCGCGTCAGGTACGCAGTATTTT
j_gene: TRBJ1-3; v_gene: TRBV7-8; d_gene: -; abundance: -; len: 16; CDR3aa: CASSLDSSYSGNTIYF; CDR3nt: TGTGCCAGCAGCTTGGACAGTTCATACTCTGGAAACACCATATATTTT
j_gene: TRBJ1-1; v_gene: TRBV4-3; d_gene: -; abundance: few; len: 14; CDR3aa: CASSPSATPTEAFF; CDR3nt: TGCGCCAGCAGCCCTAGCGCAACGCCCACTGAAGCTTTCTTT
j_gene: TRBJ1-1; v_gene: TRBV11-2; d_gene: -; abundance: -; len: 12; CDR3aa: CASSLVRGEAFF; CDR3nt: TGTGCCAGCAGCTTAGTTAGGGGTGAAGCTTTCTTT
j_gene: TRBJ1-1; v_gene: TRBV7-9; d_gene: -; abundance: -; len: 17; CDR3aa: CASSLSRGMGQSTEAFF; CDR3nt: TGTGCCAGCAGCTTATCTAGGGGTATGGGCCAGAGCACTGAAGCTTTCTTT
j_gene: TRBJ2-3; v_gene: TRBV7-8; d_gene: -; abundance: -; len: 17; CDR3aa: CASSLGRGPVSTDTQYF; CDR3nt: TGTGCCAGCAGCTTAGGGCGGGGGCCCGTTAGCACAGATACGCAGTATTTT
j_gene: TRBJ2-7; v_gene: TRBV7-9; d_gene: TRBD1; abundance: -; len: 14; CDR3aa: CASSSSGQNYEQYF; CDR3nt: TGTGCCAGCAGCTCCTCGGGACAGAACTACGAGCAGTACTTC
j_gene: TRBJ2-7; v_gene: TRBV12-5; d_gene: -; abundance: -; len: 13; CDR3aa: CASGLSRDYEQYF; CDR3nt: TGTGCTAGTGGTTTGAGCCGAGACTACGAGCAGTACTTC
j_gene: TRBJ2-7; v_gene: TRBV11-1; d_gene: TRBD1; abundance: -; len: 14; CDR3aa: CASSRGTGSYEQYF; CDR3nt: TGTGCCAGCAGCCGCGGGACAGGGAGCTACGAGCAGTACTTC
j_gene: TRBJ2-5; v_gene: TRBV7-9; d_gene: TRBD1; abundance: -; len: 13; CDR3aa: CASNNRGQETQYF; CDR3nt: TGTGCCAGCAACAATAGGGGGCAGGAGACCCAGTACTTC
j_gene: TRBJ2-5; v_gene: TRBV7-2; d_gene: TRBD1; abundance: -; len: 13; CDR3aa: CASSYTGEETQYF; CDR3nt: TGTGCCAGCAGCTACACAGGGGAGGAGACCCAGTACTTC
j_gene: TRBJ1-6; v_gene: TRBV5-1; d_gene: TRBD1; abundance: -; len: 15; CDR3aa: CASGGGTGDNSPLHF; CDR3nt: TGCGCCAGCGGCGGGGGGACAGGGGATAATTCACCCCTCCACTTT
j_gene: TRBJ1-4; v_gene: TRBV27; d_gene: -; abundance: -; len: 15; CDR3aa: CASSLWQSGHEKLFF; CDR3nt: TGTGCCAGCAGTTTATGGCAGAGCGGTCATGAAAAACTGTTTTTT
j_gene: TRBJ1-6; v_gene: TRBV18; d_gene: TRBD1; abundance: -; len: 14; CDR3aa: CASSPGTANSPLHF; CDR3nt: TGTGCCAGCTCACCCGGGACAGCGAATTCACCCCTCCACTTT
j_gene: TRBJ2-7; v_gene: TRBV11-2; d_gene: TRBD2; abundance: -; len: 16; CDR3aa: CASSRNSGSNAYEQYF; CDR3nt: TGTGCCAGCAGCCGTAATAGCGGGAGCAACGCCTACGAGCAGTACTTC
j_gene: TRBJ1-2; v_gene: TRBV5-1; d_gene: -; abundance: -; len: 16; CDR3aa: CASSQRPNHAANGYTF; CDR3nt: TGCGCCAGCAGCCAAAGGCCAAACCACGCGGCTAATGGCTACACCTTC
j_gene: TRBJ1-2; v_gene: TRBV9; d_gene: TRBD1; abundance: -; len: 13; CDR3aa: CASSRDRAYGYTF; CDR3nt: TGTGCCAGCAGCCGGGACAGAGCCTATGGCTACACCTTC
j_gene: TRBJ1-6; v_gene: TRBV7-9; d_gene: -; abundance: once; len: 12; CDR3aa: CSSGVNNSPLHF; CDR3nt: TGTTCCAGCGGAGTTAATAATTCACCCCTCCACTTT
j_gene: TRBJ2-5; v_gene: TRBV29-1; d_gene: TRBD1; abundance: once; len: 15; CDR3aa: CSVEEDRGPWETQYF; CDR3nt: TGCAGCGTTGAGGAGGACAGGGGTCCTTGGGAGACCCAGTACTTC
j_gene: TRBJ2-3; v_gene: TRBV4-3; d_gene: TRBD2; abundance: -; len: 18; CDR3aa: CASSLGVLGAGGTDTQYF; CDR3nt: TGCGCCAGCAGCCTCGGGGTGTTAGGAGCGGGAGGAACAGATACGCAGTATTTT
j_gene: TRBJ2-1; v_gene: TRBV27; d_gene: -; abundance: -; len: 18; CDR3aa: CASSFVGAARFSYNEQFF; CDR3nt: TGTGCCAGCAGTTTCGTGGGGGCCGCCCGTTTTTCCTACAATGAGCAGTTCTTC
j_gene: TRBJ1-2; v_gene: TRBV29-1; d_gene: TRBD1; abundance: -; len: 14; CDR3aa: CSVPTGVEDYGYTF; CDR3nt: TGCAGCGTCCCTACAGGGGTGGAAGACTATGGCTACACCTTC
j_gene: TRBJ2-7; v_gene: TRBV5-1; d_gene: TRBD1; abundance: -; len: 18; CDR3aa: CASSASIDRGPTAYEQYF; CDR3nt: TGCGCCAGCAGCGCTTCCATTGACAGGGGTCCTACCGCCTACGAGCAGTACTTC
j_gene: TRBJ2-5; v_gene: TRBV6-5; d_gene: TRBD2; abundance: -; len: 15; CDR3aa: CASSYVTSGQETQYF; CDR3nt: TGTGCCAGCAGCTACGTGACTAGCGGACAGGAGACCCAGTACTTC
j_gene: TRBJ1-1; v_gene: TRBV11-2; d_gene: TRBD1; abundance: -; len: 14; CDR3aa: CASRTPTGDTEAFF; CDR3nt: TGTGCCAGCAGGACCCCGACAGGGGACACTGAAGCTTTCTTT
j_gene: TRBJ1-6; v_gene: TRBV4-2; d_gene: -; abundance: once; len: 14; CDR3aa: CASSQDPTGLPLHF; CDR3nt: TGTGCCAGCAGCCAAGACCCTACAGGGTTACCCCTCCACTTT
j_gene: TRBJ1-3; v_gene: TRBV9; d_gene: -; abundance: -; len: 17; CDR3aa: CASSVARRASPQDTIYF; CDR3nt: TGTGCCAGCAGCGTAGCTAGGAGGGCGAGCCCTCAGGACACCATATATTTT
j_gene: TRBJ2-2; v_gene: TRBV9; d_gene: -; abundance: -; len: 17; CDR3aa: CASSVHAGGENTGELFF; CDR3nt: TGTGCCAGCAGCGTACACGCCGGCGGGGAAAACACCGGGGAGCTGTTTTTT
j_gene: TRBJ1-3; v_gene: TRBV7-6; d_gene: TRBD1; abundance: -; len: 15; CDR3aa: CASSLGQGVGNTIYF; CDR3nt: TGTGCCAGCAGCCTGGGACAGGGTGTTGGAAACACCATATATTTT
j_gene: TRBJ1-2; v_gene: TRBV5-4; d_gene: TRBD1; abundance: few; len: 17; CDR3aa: CASSLGIPTGGVDGYTF; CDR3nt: TGTGCCAGCAGCTTGGGAATACCGACAGGGGGAGTCGATGGCTACACCTTC
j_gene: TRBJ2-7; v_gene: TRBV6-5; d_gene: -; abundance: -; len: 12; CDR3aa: CASNNRPYEQYF; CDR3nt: TGCGCCAGCAATAACAGGCCCTACGAGCAGTACTTC
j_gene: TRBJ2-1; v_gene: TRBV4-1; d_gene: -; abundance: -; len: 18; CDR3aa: CASSPRLGDLSSYNEQFF; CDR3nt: TGCGCCAGCAGCCCCCGACTAGGGGACTTAAGCTCCTACAATGAGCAGTTCTTC
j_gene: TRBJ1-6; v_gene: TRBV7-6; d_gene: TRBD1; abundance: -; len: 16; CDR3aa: CASQRDSIPTGSPLHF; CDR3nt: TGTGCCAGCCAAAGGGACAGCATACCTACGGGTTCACCCCTCCACTTT
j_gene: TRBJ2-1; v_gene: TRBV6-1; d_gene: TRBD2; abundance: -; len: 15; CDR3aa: CASSEVGAGIGEQFF; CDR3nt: TGTGCCAGCAGTGAAGTCGGAGCGGGAATAGGTGAGCAGTTCTTC
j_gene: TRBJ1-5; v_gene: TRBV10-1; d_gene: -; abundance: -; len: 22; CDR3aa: CASREGPLANRTPRKTNQPQHF; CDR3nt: TGCGCCAGCAGGGAGGGTCCCCTGGCAAATCGGACACCTCGAAAAACCAATCAGCCCCAGCATTTT
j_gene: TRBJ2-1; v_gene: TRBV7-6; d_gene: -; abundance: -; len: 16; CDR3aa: CASSPVVLSIYNEQFF; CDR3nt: TGTGCCAGCAGCCCGGTGGTGCTTTCAATCTACAATGAGCAGTTCTTC
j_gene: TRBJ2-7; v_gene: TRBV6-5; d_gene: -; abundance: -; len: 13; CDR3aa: CASSYNPGYEQYF; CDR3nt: TGTGCCAGCAGTTACAATCCCGGGTACGAGCAGTACTTC
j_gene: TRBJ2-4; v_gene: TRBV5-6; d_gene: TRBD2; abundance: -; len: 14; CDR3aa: CASSDYGTSNIQYF; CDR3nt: TGTGCCAGCAGCGACTACGGGACTAGCAACATTCAGTACTTC
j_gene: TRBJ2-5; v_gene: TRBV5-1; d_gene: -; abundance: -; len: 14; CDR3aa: CASSLVGQEETQYF; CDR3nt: TGCGCCAGCAGCTTGGTCGGCCAGGAAGAGACCCAGTACTTC
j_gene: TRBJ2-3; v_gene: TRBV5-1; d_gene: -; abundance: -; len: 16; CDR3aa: CASSTDSGVFTDTQYF; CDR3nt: TGCGCCAGCAGCACGGACTCGGGGGTCTTCACAGATACGCAGTATTTT
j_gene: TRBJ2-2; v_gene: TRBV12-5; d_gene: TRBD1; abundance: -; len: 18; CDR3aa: CASGLVAETGPRPGELFF; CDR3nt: TGTGCTAGTGGTTTGGTAGCGGAGACAGGGCCCCGGCCCGGGGAGCTGTTTTTT
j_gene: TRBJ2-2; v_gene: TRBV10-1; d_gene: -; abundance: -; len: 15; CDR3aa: CAGTQSRQSPGELFF; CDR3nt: TGCGCCGGAACCCAGAGCAGACAGTCCCCCGGGGAGCTGTTTTTT
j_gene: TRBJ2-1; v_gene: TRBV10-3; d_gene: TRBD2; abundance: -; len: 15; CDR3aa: CAISETSGGDNEQFF; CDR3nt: TGTGCCATCAGTGAGACTAGCGGGGGGGACAATGAGCAGTTCTTC
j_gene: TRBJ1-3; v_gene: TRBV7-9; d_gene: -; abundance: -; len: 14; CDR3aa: CASSRQFSGNTIYF; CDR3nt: TGTGCCAGCAGCCGACAGTTCTCTGGAAACACCATATATTTT
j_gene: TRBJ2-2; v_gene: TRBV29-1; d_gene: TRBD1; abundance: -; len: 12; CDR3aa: CSGQGNTGELFF; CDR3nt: TGCAGCGGACAGGGGAACACCGGGGAGCTGTTTTTT
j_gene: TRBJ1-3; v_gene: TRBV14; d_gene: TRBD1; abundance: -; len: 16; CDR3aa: CASSQFGTASGNTIYF; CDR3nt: TGTGCCAGCAGCCAATTCGGGACAGCCTCTGGAAACACCATATATTTT
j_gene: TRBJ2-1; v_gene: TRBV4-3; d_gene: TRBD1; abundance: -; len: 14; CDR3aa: CASSQEAQGQVLFF; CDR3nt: TGCGCCAGCAGCCAAGAAGCTCAGGGACAGGTTTTGTTCTTC
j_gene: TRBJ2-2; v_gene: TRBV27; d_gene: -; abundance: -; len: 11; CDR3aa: CASSSVGELFF; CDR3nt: TGTGCCAGCAGTTCTGTCGGGGAGCTGTTTTTT
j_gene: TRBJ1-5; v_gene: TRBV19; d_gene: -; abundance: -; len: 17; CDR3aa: CASSIAWEKNSNQPQHF; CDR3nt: TGTGCCAGTAGTATAGCGTGGGAGAAGAATAGCAATCAGCCCCAGCATTTT
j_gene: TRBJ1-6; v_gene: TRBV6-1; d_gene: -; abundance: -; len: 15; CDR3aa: CASSPRVAGDSPLHF; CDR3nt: TGTGCCAGCAGCCCCCGCGTGGCAGGGGATTCACCCCTCCACTTT
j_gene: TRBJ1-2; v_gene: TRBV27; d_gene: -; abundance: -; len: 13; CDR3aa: CASSLSSTYGYTF; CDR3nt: TGTGCCAGCAGTTTATCGAGCACCTATGGCTACACCTTC
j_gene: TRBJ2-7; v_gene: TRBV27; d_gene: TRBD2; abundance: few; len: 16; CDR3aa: CASSLRAGRGSYEQYF; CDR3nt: TGTGCCAGCAGTTTACGGGCCGGGAGGGGGTCCTACGAGCAGTACTTC
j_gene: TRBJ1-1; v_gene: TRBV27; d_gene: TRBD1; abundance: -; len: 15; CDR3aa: CASSTRDRVNTEAFF; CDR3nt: TGTGCCAGCAGTACCCGGGACAGGGTTAACACTGAAGCTTTCTTT
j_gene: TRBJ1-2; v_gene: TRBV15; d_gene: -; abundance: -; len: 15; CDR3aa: CATSRGRIATDGYTF; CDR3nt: TGTGCCACCAGCAGAGGTAGAATCGCGACTGACGGCTACACCTTC
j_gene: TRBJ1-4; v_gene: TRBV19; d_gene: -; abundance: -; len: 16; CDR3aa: CASTPLRDATNEKLFF; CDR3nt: TGTGCCAGTACCCCACTACGGGATGCAACTAATGAAAAACTGTTTTTT
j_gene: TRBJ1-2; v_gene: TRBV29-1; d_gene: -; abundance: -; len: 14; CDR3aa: CGTLGAQGVYGYTF; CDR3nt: TGCGGCACTCTGGGTGCACAGGGTGTCTATGGCTACACCTTC